This T cell receptor beta chain was recovered during a study of beta chain features in type 1 diabetes. General study findings and limits: Across all four CD4+ subsets, people with type 1 diabetes showed modestly shorter TCRB CDR3s.

There are a few counts of this clone. Its specificity is unknown. Every single donor gave one heparinised blood draw, and these averaged about 100 mL. Every bit of the isolated RNA underwent reverse transcription, so sequencing read expressed TCRB transcripts. The assay was immunoSEQ multiplex PCR, and TCRdb's table has in-frame clones only and misses some. The sample includes almost 350,000 clones, around a fifth of them seen just once. CDR1 is KGHSH and CDR2 is LQKENI in the germline V gene. The CDR3 runs to 14 residues. V dropped 7 bases and J dropped 7; count of bases not matched to a gene: 7. Sequencing used naive CD4+ T cells from blood. The chain joins TRBV18 to TRBJ2-1; 10 bases match TRBD1. The receptor was isolated from a woman aged 18-30 years in good health. The CDR3 region is CASLGKDRGNEQFF. In DNA, the CDR3 is TGTGCCAGCTTGGGAAAGGACAGGGGGAATGAGCAGTTCTTC.